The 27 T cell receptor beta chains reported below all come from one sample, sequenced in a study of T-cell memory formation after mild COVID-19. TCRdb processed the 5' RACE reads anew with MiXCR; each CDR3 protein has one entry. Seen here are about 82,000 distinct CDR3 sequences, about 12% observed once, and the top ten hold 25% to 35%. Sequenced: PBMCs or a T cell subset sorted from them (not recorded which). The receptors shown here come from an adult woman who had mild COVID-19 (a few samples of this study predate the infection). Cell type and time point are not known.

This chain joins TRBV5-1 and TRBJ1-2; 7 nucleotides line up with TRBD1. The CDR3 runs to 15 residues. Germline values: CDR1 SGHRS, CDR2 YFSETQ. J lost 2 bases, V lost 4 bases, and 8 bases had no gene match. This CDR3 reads CASSETGTANYGYTF. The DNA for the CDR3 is TGCGCCAGCAGCGAAACCGGGACAGCCAACTATGGCTACACCTTC.

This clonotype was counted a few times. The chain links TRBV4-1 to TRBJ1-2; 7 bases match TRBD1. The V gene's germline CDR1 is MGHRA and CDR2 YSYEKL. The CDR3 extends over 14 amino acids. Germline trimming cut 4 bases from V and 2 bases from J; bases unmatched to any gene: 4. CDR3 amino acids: CASSRKTGNYGYTF. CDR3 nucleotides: TGCGCCAGCAGCCGAAAGACAGGGAACTATGGCTACACCTTC.

The CDR3 region is CASSSDLTPTDTQYF. CDR3 coding DNA: TGCGCCAGCAGTTCCGACCTAACCCCCACAGATACGCAGTATTTT. J is TRBJ2-3 and V is TRBV5-1; D is ambiguous. CDR1 and CDR2 from the germline V gene are SGHRS and YFSETQ. Trimming took off 5 bases at V and 2 bases at J, with 15 bases between the two ends. This CDR3 contains 15 residues.

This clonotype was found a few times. CDR3 in amino acids: CAWRGTGRPEAFF. The DNA for the CDR3 is TGTGCCTGGAGGGGGACAGGTCGTCCTGAAGCTTTCTTT. The chain uses TRBV30 and TRBJ1-1; 8 nucleotides line up with TRBD1. J gave up 6 bases and V 3 bases, and 6 bases lay outside the gene matches. The CDR3 consists of 13 residues. Per the germline V gene, CDR1 is GTSNPN and CDR2 is SVGIG (reference sequence).

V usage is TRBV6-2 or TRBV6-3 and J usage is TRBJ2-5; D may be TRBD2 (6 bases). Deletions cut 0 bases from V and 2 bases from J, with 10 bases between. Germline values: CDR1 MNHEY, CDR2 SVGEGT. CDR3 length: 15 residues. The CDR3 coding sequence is TGTGCCAGCAGTTACTCGGGACTTCTACAAGAGACCCAGTACTTC. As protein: CASSYSGLLQETQYF.

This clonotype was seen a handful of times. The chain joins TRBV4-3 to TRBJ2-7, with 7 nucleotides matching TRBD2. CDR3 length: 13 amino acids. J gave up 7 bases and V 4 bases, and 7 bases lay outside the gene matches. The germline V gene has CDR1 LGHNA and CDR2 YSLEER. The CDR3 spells CASSLPGGGEQYF. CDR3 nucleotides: TGCGCCAGCAGCCTCCCTGGCGGGGGAGAGCAGTACTTC.

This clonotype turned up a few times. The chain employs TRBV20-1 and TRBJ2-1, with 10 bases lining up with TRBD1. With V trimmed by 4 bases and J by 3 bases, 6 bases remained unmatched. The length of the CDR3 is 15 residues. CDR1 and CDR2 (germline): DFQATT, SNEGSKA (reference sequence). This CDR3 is CSANSGQGLYNEQFF. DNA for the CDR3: TGCAGTGCTAACTCGGGACAGGGGCTCTACAATGAGCAGTTCTTC.

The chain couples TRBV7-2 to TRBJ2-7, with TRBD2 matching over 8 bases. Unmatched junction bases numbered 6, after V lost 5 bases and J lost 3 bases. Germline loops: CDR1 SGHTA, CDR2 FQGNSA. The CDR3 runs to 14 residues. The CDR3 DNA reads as TGTGCCAGCAGCGACCTAGCGGGCCGCTACGAGCAGTACTTC. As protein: CASSDLAGRYEQYF.

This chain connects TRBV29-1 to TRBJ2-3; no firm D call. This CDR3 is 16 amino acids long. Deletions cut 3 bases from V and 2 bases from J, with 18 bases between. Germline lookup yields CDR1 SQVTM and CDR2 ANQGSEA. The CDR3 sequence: CSVEVQQIAFTDTQYF. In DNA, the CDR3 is TGCAGCGTTGAGGTGCAACAAATAGCATTCACAGATACGCAGTATTTT.

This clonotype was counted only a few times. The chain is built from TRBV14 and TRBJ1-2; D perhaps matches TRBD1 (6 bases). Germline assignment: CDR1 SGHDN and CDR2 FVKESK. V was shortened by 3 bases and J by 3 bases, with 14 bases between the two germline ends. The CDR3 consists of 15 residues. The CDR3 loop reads CASSQSTEGDYGYTF. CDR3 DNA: TGTGCCAGCAGCCAGTCGACAGAGGGGGACTATGGCTACACCTTC.

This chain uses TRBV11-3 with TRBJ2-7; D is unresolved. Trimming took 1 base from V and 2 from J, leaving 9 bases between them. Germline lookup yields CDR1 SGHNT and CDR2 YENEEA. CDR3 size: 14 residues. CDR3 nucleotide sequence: TGTGCCAGCAGCTTAGGATGGGAAACCTACGAGCAGTACTTC. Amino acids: CASSLGWETYEQYF.

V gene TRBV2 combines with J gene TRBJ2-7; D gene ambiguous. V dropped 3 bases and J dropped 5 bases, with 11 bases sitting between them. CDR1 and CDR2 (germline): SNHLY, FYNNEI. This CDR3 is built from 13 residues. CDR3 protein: CASSDEGSHEQYF. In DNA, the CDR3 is TGTGCCAGCAGTGATGAAGGGTCCCACGAGCAGTACTTC.

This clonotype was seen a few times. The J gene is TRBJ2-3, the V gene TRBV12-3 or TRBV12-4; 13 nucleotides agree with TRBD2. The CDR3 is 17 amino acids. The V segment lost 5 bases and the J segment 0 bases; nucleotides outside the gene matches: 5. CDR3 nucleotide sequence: TGTGCCAGCAGTCCCAGGACTAGCGGGAGAAGCACAGATACGCAGTATTTT. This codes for CASSPRTSGRSTDTQYF.

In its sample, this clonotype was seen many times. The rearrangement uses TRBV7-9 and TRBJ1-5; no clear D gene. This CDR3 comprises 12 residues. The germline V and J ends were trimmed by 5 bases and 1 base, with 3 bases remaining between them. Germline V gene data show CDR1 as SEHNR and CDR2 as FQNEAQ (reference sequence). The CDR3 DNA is TGTGCCAGCAGCCTAAGCAATCAGCCCCAGCATTTT. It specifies CASSLSNQPQHF.

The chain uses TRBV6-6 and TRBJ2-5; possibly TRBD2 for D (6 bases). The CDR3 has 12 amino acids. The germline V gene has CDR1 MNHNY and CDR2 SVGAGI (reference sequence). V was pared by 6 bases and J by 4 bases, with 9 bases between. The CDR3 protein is CASRPGAETQYF. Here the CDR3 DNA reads TGTGCCAGCAGACCGGGAGCAGAGACCCAGTACTTC.

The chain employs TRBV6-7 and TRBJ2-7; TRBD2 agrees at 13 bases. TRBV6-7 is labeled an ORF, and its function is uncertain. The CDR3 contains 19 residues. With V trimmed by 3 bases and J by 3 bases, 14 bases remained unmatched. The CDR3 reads CASSYLGLAGCKEIYEQYF. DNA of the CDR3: TGTGCCAGCAGTTATTTGGGACTAGCGGGATGCAAAGAAATCTACGAGCAGTACTTC.

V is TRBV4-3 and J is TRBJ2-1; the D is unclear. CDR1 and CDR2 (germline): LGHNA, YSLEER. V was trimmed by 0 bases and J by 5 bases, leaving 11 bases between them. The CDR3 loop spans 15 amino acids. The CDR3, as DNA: TGCGCCAGCAGCCAAGAAATTCCGTTACACAATGAGCAGTTCTTC. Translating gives CASSQEIPLHNEQFF.

The CDR3 protein is CASSSRTPTDRHYGYTF. DNA of the CDR3: TGTGCCAGCAGCTCCCGAACCCCGACAGACAGGCACTATGGCTACACCTTC. This chain joins TRBV11-3 and TRBJ1-2; tentatively, D is TRBD1 (6 bases). Between the trimmed V and J ends, which lost 4 bases and 3 bases, there was a span of 21 bases. The CDR3 runs 17 residues. Germline lookup yields CDR1 SGHNT and CDR2 YENEEA.

CDR3 residues: CASSRDSEQFF. DNA of the CDR3: TGCGCCAGCAGCCGAGACAGTGAGCAGTTCTTC. The chain joins TRBV5-1 to TRBJ2-1; TRBD1 might be the D (5 bases). This CDR3 contains 11 residues. Germline loops: CDR1 SGHRS, CDR2 YFSETQ. V lost 4 bases to trimming and J lost 9 bases, with 8 bases between them.

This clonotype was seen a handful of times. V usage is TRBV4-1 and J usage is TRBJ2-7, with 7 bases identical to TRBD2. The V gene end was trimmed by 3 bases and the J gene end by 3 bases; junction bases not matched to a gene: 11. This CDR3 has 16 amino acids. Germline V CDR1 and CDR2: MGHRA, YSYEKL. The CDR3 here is CASSQENSGDLYEQYF. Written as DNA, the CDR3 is TGCGCCAGCAGCCAGGAAAACAGCGGGGACCTCTACGAGCAGTACTTC.

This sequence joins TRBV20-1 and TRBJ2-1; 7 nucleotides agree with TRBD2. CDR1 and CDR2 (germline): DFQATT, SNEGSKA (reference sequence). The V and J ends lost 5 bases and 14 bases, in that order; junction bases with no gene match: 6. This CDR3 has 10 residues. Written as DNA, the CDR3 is TGCAGTGCTCCCGGGGGGATCGAGTTCTTC. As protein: CSAPGGIEFF.

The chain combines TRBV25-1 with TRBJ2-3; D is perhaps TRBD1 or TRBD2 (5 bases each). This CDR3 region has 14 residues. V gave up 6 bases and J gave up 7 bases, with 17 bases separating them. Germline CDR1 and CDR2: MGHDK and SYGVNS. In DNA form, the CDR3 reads TGTGCCAGCAGCACCGGGGCAGGAGATAATACGCAGTATTTT. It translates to CASSTGAGDNTQYF.

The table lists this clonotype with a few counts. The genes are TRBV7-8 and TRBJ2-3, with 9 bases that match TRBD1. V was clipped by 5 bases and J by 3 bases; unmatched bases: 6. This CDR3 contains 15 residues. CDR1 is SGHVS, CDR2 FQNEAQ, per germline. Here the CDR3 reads CASSVTGGWTDTQYF. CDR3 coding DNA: TGTGCCAGCAGCGTTACAGGGGGCTGGACAGATACGCAGTATTTT.

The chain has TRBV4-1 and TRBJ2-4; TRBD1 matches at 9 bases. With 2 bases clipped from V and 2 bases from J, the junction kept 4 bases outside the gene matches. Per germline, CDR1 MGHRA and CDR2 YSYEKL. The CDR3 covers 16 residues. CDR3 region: CASSQRQGGTKNIQYF. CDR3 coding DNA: TGCGCCAGCAGCCAAAGACAGGGGGGGACCAAAAACATTCAGTACTTC.

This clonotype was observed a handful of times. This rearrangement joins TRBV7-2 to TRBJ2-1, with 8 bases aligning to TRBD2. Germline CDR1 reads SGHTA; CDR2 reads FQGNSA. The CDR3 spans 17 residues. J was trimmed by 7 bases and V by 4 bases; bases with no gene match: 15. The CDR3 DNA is TGTGCCAGCAGCTCCACCCGACTAGCGAGGGGCAGAAATGAGCAGTTCTTC. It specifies CASSSTRLARGRNEQFF.

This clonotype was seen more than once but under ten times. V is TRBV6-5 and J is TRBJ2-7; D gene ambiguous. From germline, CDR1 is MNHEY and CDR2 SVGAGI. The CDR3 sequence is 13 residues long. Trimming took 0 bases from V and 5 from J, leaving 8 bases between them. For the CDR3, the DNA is TGTGCCAGCAGTTACTCGACTCCCCACGAGCAGTACTTC. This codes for CASSYSTPHEQYF.

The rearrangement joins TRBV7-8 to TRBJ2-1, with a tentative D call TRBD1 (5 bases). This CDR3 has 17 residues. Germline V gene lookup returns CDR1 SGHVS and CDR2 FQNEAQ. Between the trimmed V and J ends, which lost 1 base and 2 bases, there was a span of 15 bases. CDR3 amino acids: CASSLVGMSGTYNEQFF. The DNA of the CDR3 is TGTGCCAGCAGCTTAGTAGGCATGTCAGGGACCTACAATGAGCAGTTCTTC.